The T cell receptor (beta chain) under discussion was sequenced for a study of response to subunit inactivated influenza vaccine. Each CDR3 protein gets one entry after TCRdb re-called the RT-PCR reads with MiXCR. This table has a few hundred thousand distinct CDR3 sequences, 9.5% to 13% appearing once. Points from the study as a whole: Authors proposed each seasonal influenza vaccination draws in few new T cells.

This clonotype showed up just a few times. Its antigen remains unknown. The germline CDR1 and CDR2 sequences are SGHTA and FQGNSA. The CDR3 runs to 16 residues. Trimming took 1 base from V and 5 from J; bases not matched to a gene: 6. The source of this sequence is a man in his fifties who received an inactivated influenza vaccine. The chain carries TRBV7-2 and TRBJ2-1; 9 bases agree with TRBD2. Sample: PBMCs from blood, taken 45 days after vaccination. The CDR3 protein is CASSLGGLAGNNEQFF. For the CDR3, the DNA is TGTGCCAGCAGCTTAGGAGGGCTAGCGGGGAACAATGAGCAGTTCTTC. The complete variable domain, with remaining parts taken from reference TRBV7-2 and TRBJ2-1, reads GAGVSQSPSNKVTEKGKDVELRCDPISGHTALYWYRQSLGQGLEFLIYFQGNSAPDKSGLPSDRFSAERTGGSVSTLTIQRTQQEDSAVYLCASSLGGLAGNNEQFFGPGTRLTVL.